A selection of T cell receptor beta chains follows, all from one sample in a study of blood T cell repertoires in COVID-19. Using immunoSEQ multiplex PCR, the repertoire was profiled, and TCRdb retains in-frame clones only, with some absent. The sample shows roughly 200,000 clones, roughly nine tenths of them seen only once. Sequences were obtained from peripheral blood. The receptors stem from a woman in her fifties or sixties with COVID-19, enrolled during active disease. The CDR3 runs from the conserved cysteine through the conserved F or W. Each record gives: CDR3 length, V gene, D gene, J gene, clone size, CDR3 protein, CDR3 DNA. A D gene is named only where the DNA matches it firmly. A clone size is listed for some rows: how often the clone was seen (once, few, many), or a class if it is expanded.

13,TRBV30,TRBD1,TRBJ1-1,NA,CAWDRQGKAEAFF,TGTGCCTGGGACCGACAGGGGAAGGCTGAAGCTTTCTTT
17,TRBV28,NA,TRBJ1-4,NA,CASSLFREGVYNEKLFF,TGTGCCAGCAGTTTATTTCGTGAAGGGGTGTATAATGAAAAACTGTTTTTT
14,TRBV7-8,TRBD2,TRBJ2-3,NA,CASGRAGFTDTQYF,TGTGCCAGCGGTAGAGCGGGGTTCACAGATACGCAGTATTTT
15,TRBV27,TRBD1,TRBJ1-2,NA,CASRGLGQGAEGYTF,TGTGCCAGCAGAGGCTTGGGACAGGGGGCCGAAGGCTACACCTTC
14,TRBV5-6,NA,TRBJ1-3,NA,CASSGSGSGNTIYF,TGTGCCAGCAGCGGGAGCGGCTCTGGAAACACCATATATTTT
13,TRBV6-4,TRBD1,TRBJ1-2,NA,CASSDNRGWGYTF,TGTGCCAGCAGTGACAACAGGGGATGGGGCTACACCTTC
16,TRBV7-2,TRBD2,TRBJ2-3,once,CASSLASGGVGDTQYF,TGTGCCAGCAGCTTAGCCTCCGGGGGGGTCGGAGATACGCAGTATTTT
16,TRBV19,NA,TRBJ2-5,NA,CASSIVAGATKETQYF,TGTGCCAGTAGTATAGTGGCGGGGGCAACCAAAGAGACCCAGTACTTC
15,TRBV5-1,NA,TRBJ1-2,NA,CASSLEMDKSTGYTF,TGCGCCAGCAGCTTGGAGATGGACAAATCGACGGGCTACACCTTC
13,TRBV19,TRBD1,TRBJ2-1,NA,CASSSGQGGEQFF,TGTGCCAGTAGTTCGGGACAGGGGGGTGAGCAGTTCTTC
14,TRBV5-4,NA,TRBJ2-1,NA,CASSLVGYGDEQFF,TGTGCCAGCAGCTTGGTCGGGTACGGAGATGAGCAGTTCTTC
17,TRBV5-8,TRBD2,TRBJ2-3,NA,CASSLGRGGRNTDTQYF,TGTGCCAGCAGCTTGGGCCGGGGGGGGCGCAACACAGATACGCAGTATTTT
16,TRBV19,NA,TRBJ2-1,NA,CASSPGGRGQADEQFF,TGTGCCAGTAGTCCCGGGGGGAGGGGACAGGCCGATGAGCAGTTCTTC
14,TRBV7-9,NA,TRBJ2-3,NA,CASSPGRVTDTQYF,TGTGCCAGCAGCCCCGGGCGGGTCACAGATACGCAGTATTTT
11,TRBV20-1,NA,TRBJ1-2,once,CSAERAWGYTF,TGCAGTGCGGAGAGGGCATGGGGCTACACCTTC
15,TRBV5-1,NA,TRBJ1-1,NA,CASSIRGGLSTEAFF,TGCGCCAGCAGCATCCGAGGGGGTTTGAGCACTGAAGCTTTCTTT
14,TRBV27,NA,TRBJ1-5,NA,CASSFRGRDQPQHF,TGTGCCAGCAGTTTCAGGGGTAGGGATCAGCCCCAGCATTTT
15,TRBV27,TRBD1,TRBJ2-1,NA,CASSRDRGTYNEQFF,TGTGCCAGCAGCCGGGACAGGGGAACCTACAATGAGCAGTTCTTC
13,TRBV11-2,TRBD1,TRBJ1-1,many,CASSLTGVTEAFF,TGTGCCAGCAGCTTAACAGGGGTCACTGAAGCTTTCTTT
14,TRBV20-1,TRBD2,TRBJ2-5,NA,CSASPRLARETQYF,TGCAGTGCTAGTCCAAGACTAGCGAGGGAGACCCAGTACTTC
14,TRBV19,NA,TRBJ2-5,NA,CASSILQGQETQYF,TGTGCCAGTAGTATTTTGCAGGGTCAGGAGACCCAGTACTTC
15,TRBV27,NA,TRBJ2-7,NA,CASSLGGTGAYEQYF,TGTGCCAGCAGTTTGGGGGGGACAGGAGCTTACGAGCAGTACTTC
13,TRBV5-4,NA,TRBJ1-2,NA,CASANQRGEGYTF,TGTGCCAGCGCAAACCAGCGGGGAGAAGGCTACACCTTC
15,TRBV6-5,TRBD1,TRBJ1-2,NA,CASSPPGQGVYGYTF,TGTGCCAGCAGTCCACCTGGACAGGGGGTTTATGGCTACACCTTC
16,TRBV18,TRBD1,TRBJ2-1,NA,CASSPPRDRSYNEQFF,TGTGCCAGCTCACCACCGCGGGACAGGTCCTACAATGAGCAGTTCTTC
18,TRBV11-2,NA,TRBJ1-6,once,CASSPKKMGQGYNSPLHF,TGTGCCAGCAGCCCTAAAAAAATGGGACAAGGATATAATTCACCCCTCCACTTT
16,TRBV10-1,TRBD2,TRBJ2-4,NA,CASSGDGGGGKNIQYF,TGCGCCAGCAGTGGAGACGGGGGGGGCGGCAAAAACATTCAGTACTTC
14,TRBV5-5,NA,TRBJ2-3,NA,CASSPRPHTDTQYF,TGTGCCAGCAGCCCGCGCCCCCACACAGATACGCAGTATTTT
14,TRBV5-1,TRBD1,TRBJ1-1,NA,CASSWDREKTEAFF,TGCGCCAGCAGCTGGGACAGGGAGAAGACTGAAGCTTTCTTT
14,TRBV15,TRBD1,TRBJ2-1,NA,CATSGTGSYNEQFF,TGTGCCACCAGCGGGACAGGGTCCTACAATGAGCAGTTCTTC
15,TRBV6-5,TRBD2,TRBJ2-1,NA,CASSYSGQGGYEQFF,TGTGCCAGCAGTTACTCCGGGCAGGGAGGGTATGAGCAGTTCTTC
15,TRBV9,NA,TRBJ2-2,NA,CASSLADRLGGELFF,TGTGCCAGCAGCCTCGCGGACAGATTAGGCGGGGAGCTGTTTTTT
15,TRBV2,TRBD1,TRBJ1-1,few,CASRDRDRAGTEAFF,TGTGCCAGCAGAGACCGGGACAGGGCGGGCACTGAAGCTTTCTTT
14,TRBV5-1,NA,TRBJ2-1,NA,CASRLDPGLNEQFF,TGCGCCAGCAGGCTCGACCCAGGGTTGAATGAGCAGTTCTTC
15,TRBV11-3,NA,TRBJ2-3,NA,CASSLLSSDTDTQYF,TGTGCCAGCAGCTTATTATCTAGCGACACAGATACGCAGTATTTT
17,TRBV29-1,TRBD1,TRBJ1-1,once,CSVEGRDRGKGNTEAFF,TGCAGCGTTGAAGGTAGGGACAGGGGGAAAGGGAACACTGAAGCTTTCTTT
17,TRBV5-4,TRBD2,TRBJ2-5,NA,CASSFNQRGQGQETQYF,TGTGCCAGCAGCTTTAATCAGCGGGGGCAGGGCCAAGAGACCCAGTACTTC
13,TRBV30,TRBD1,TRBJ1-1,few,CAWRRQGSTEAFF,TGTGCCTGGAGGAGACAGGGGAGCACTGAAGCTTTCTTT
16,TRBV5-1,NA,TRBJ1-3,NA,CASSSGGRGTGNTIYF,TGCGCCAGCAGCTCGGGTGGGCGCGGGACTGGAAACACCATATATTTT
16,TRBV5-5,NA,TRBJ1-4,NA,CASSFLGQLTNEKLFF,TGTGCCAGCAGCTTCCTAGGACAGCTCACTAATGAAAAACTGTTTTTT
14,TRBV5-4,NA,TRBJ1-2,NA,CASTLQGLNYGYTF,TGTGCCAGCACCCTACAGGGCTTAAACTATGGCTACACCTTC
21,TRBV24-1,TRBD2,TRBJ2-2,NA,CATSDLGPTGLAGGPGGELFF,TGTGCCACCAGTGATTTGGGTCCAACCGGGCTAGCGGGGGGGCCTGGCGGGGAGCTGTTTTTT